Following are 26 T cell receptor beta chains from one sample sequenced in a study of blood T cell repertoires in COVID-19. Clones were sequenced by immunoSEQ multiplex PCR, and TCRdb holds only the in-frame ones, with some missing. This sample yields around 300,000 clones, of which around 82% are seen a single time; under 3% belongs to the top ten. Source material: peripheral blood. Receptors originate from a man aged 25-45 years with active or convalescent COVID-19.

The chain is built from TRBV4-1 and TRBJ1-2; D perhaps matches TRBD1 (5 bases). V lost 6 bases to trimming and J lost 1 base, with 21 bases between them. The CDR3 loop spans 17 amino acids. Germline lookup yields CDR1 MGHRA and CDR2 YSYEKL. CDR3 sequence: CASRPLRTFPGNYGYTF. DNA for the CDR3: TGCGCCAGCAGACCCCTAAGGACATTTCCGGGTAACTATGGCTACACCTTC.

This clone came up a few times. The chain links TRBV6-5 to TRBJ1-3, with D perhaps TRBD1 (5 bases). Germline-derived CDR1 and CDR2 are MNHEY and SVGAGI. Trimming took 6 bases from V and 0 from J, leaving 9 bases between them. This CDR3 spans 14 amino acids. DNA of the CDR3: TGTGCCAGCAGGAATCAGGGCTCTGGAAACACCATATATTTT. Amino acid sequence: CASRNQGSGNTIYF.

The rearrangement uses TRBV6-5 and TRBJ1-1; D might be TRBD1 (6 bases). The CDR3 runs to 15 residues. Germline CDR1 and CDR2: MNHEY and SVGAGI. V was trimmed by 1 base and J by 1 base, leaving 10 bases between them. This CDR3 is CASSYFTGSNTEAFF. For the CDR3, the DNA is TGTGCCAGCAGTTACTTCACAGGGTCGAACACTGAAGCTTTCTTT.

This clone was observed a single time. V is TRBV24-1 and J is TRBJ1-2; D is undetermined. Germline CDR1 KGHDR, CDR2 SFDVKD. V gave up 3 bases and J gave up 6 bases, with 7 bases separating them. CDR3 length: 12 amino acids. This CDR3 reads CATSDGGHGYTF. Here the CDR3 DNA reads TGTGCCACCAGTGATGGCGGCCATGGCTACACCTTC.

DNA of the CDR3: TGTGCCAGCAGCCTCTACAGACAGTTTTCCTATGGCTACACCTTC. Protein product: CASSLYRQFSYGYTF. The chain has TRBV5-8 and TRBJ1-2; D is perhaps TRBD1 (5 bases). V was clipped by 4 bases and J by 4 bases, with 17 bases between them. CDR3 length: 15 amino acids. Germline V gives CDR1 SGHTS, CDR2 YDEGEE.

The chain recombines TRBV3-1 (or the pseudogene TRBV3-2) with TRBJ1-1, with 7 bases aligning to TRBD1. Germline V CDR1 and CDR2: LGHDT, YNNKEL (reference sequence). CDR3 size: 14 residues. The ends lost 4 bases at V and 8 bases at J; junction bases unmatched: 10. The chain's CDR3 is CASSPRGTVREAFF. The CDR3 DNA sequence: TGTGCCAGCAGCCCACGGGGGACAGTCAGGGAAGCTTTCTTT.

The genes are TRBV11-2 and TRBJ2-1; 8 bases match TRBD1. The CDR3 totals 13 residues. CDR1 is SGHAT, CDR2 FQNNGV, per germline. The V segment lost 3 bases and the J segment 9 bases; nucleotides outside the gene matches: 4. The CDR3 loop reads CASSLTGEAEQFF. The CDR3 DNA reads as TGTGCCAGCAGCTTGACAGGGGAGGCTGAGCAGTTCTTC. Drawing the rest from reference TRBV11-2 and TRBJ2-1, the complete variable domain is EAGVAQSPRYKIIEKRQSVAFWCNPISGHATLYWYQQILGQGPKLLIQFQNNGVVDDSQLPKDRFSAERLKGVDSTLKIQPAKLEDSAVYLCASSLTGEAEQFFGPGTRLTVL.

The chain links TRBV7-9 to TRBJ1-4; tentatively, D is TRBD1 (5 bases). Germline assignment: CDR1 SEHNR and CDR2 FQNEAQ (reference sequence). This CDR3 is built from 15 residues. Between the trimmed V and J ends, which lost 1 base and 5 bases, there was a span of 11 bases. Here the CDR3 reads CASSLGGSYNEKLFF. Written as DNA, the CDR3 is TGTGCCAGCAGCTTAGGGGGCAGCTACAATGAAAAACTGTTTTTT.

J is TRBJ1-1 and V is TRBV7-2, with D perhaps matching TRBD1 (5 bases). The germline V gene encodes CDR1 SGHTA and CDR2 FQGNSA. Deletions cut 4 bases from V and 4 bases from J, with 16 bases between. CDR3 size: 15 residues. The CDR3 sequence is CASSSPSAGVTEAFF. The CDR3 bases are TGTGCCAGCAGCTCTCCCTCCGCGGGGGTCACTGAAGCTTTCTTT.

This chain links TRBV7-3 with TRBJ1-1; D uncertain. The germline gives CDR1 SGHTA, CDR2 FQGTGA. CDR3 length: 12 residues. The germline V and J ends were trimmed by 3 bases and 3 bases, with 5 bases remaining between them. The CDR3 protein is CASSFSDTEAFF. For the CDR3, the DNA is TGTGCCAGCAGCTTCTCGGACACTGAAGCTTTCTTT.

V is TRBV11-1 and J is TRBJ2-3; maybe TRBD1 (6 bases). The CDR3 totals 12 residues. CDR1 is SGHAT and CDR2 is FQDESV in the germline V gene (reference sequence). Trimming removed 8 bases from V and 8 bases from J, with 14 bases in between. DNA of the CDR3: TGTGCCAGCTTGTCCCAGGGGAGTACGCAGTATTTT. Translation: CASLSQGSTQYF.

The chain links TRBV29-1 to TRBJ2-7, with D perhaps TRBD1 (6 bases). Per the germline V gene, CDR1 is SQVTM and CDR2 is ANQGSEA. The V end lost 6 bases, the J end lost 7 bases, and 19 bases lay between the germline ends. The CDR3 extends over 13 amino acids. The CDR3 DNA sequence: TGCAGCGTGCGACAGGTTTCGATGGGAGAGCAGTACTTC. Encoded protein: CSVRQVSMGEQYF.

The genes are TRBV18 and TRBJ1-2; no clear D gene. V was clipped by 3 bases and J by 0 bases, with 11 bases between them. Germline CDR1 is KGHSH and CDR2 is LQKENI. CDR3 length equals 15 residues. CDR3 amino acids: CASSPLEGSNYGYTF. CDR3 DNA sequence: TGTGCCAGCTCACCCTTGGAGGGATCTAACTATGGCTACACCTTC.

The V call is TRBV11-3, the J call TRBJ1-1; unclear D gene. V dropped 6 bases and J dropped 5 bases, with 10 bases sitting between them. Germline V gene lookup returns CDR1 SGHNT and CDR2 YENEEA. The CDR3 has 12 residues. For the CDR3, the DNA is TGTGCCAGCAGAGGGAGTAGAACTGAAGCTTTCTTT. Translated, it gives CASRGSRTEAFF. Supplemented by reference TRBV11-3 and TRBJ1-1, the full variable domain reads EAGVVQSPRYKIIEKKQPVAFWCNPISGHNTLYWYLQNLGQGPELLIRYENEEAVDDSQLPKDRFSAERLKGVDSTLKIQPAELGDSAVYLCASRGSRTEAFFGQGTRLTVV.

This chain joins TRBV7-9 and TRBJ1-4, with D possibly being TRBD1 (5 bases). CDR3 length: 15 amino acids. Germline CDR1 reads SEHNR; CDR2 reads FQNEAQ (reference sequence). Trimming took off 4 bases at V and 6 bases at J, with 15 bases between the two ends. The CDR3, as DNA: TGTGCCAGCAGCTCTAGACAGTTAAGGGATGAAAAACTGTTTTTT. Its protein product is CASSSRQLRDEKLFF. Combining the CDR3 with reference TRBV7-9 and TRBJ1-4 gives the whole variable domain DTGVSQNPRHKITKRGQNVTFRCDPISEHNRLYWYRQTLGQGPEFLTYFQNEAQLEKSRLLSDRFSAERPKGSFSTLEIQRTEQGDSAMYLCASSSRQLRDEKLFFGSGTQLSVL.

The CDR3 spells CSVGNSRGYEQFF. The CDR3 DNA follows: TGCAGCGTTGGGAACTCGAGAGGCTATGAGCAGTTCTTC. V usage is TRBV29-1 and J usage is TRBJ2-1; the D is unclear. This CDR3 spans 13 amino acids. V lost 4 bases, J lost 8 bases, and 15 bases lay in between. Germline V gene lookup returns CDR1 SQVTM and CDR2 ANQGSEA.

The chain couples TRBV5-4 to TRBJ2-4, with a possible D match to TRBD2 (5 bases). The CDR3 runs to 14 residues. V was pared by 4 bases and J by 8 bases, with 16 bases between. Germline V lookup: CDR1 SGHNT, CDR2 YYREEE (reference sequence). Here the CDR3 reads CASSPTAKRDIQYF. The CDR3, as DNA: TGTGCCAGCAGCCCGACTGCGAAGAGGGACATTCAGTACTTC.

This clone was seen only once. The chain recombines TRBV20-1 with TRBJ1-1, with D unclear. The germline V and J ends were trimmed by 6 bases and 5 bases, with 10 bases remaining between them. Germline V lookup: CDR1 DFQATT, CDR2 SNEGSKA (reference sequence). The CDR3 sequence is 11 residues long. The CDR3 DNA reads as TGCAGTGCAGCGCGAGGGACTGAAGCTTTCTTT. Protein product: CSAARGTEAFF.

Details on this clone: The junction departs from the called germline gene at one end, perhaps through a read error. The chain recombines TRBV5-1 with TRBJ1-1, with D possibly matching TRBD1 (6 bases). Germline lookup yields CDR1 SGHRS and CDR2 YFSETQ. The CDR3 is 15 amino acids. For the CDR3, the DNA is TGCGCCGGCAGCCCCTCAACGGCAGGGGAAACTGAAGCTTTCTTT. It codes for CAGSPSTAGETEAFF.

J is TRBJ2-3 and V is TRBV7-3; maybe TRBD2 (6 bases). Trimming took 5 bases from V and 4 from J, leaving 16 bases between them. Per germline, CDR1 SGHTA and CDR2 FQGTGA. This CDR3 contains 15 residues. CDR3: CASSLVTGEADTQYF. CDR3 DNA: TGTGCCAGCAGCCTCGTGACGGGAGAGGCAGATACGCAGTATTTT.

This chain joins TRBV27 and TRBJ2-7, with D perhaps matching TRBD1 (5 bases). Trimming shortened V by 8 bases and J by 0 bases, and 20 bases separated the two germline ends. The germline V gene encodes CDR1 MNHEY and CDR2 SMNVEV (reference sequence). The CDR3 length is 16 residues. The CDR3 nucleotides are TGTGCCAGCCAGGAGTCAGGGCTATTAGTCTCCTACGAGCAGTACTTC. This encodes CASQESGLLVSYEQYF.

The genes are TRBV13 and TRBJ2-2; D may be TRBD2 (5 bases). CDR1 PRHDT and CDR2 FYEKMQ come from the germline V gene (reference sequence). The V end was cut by 5 bases, the J end by 6 bases, with 16 bases between. CDR3 length equals 15 residues. CDR3 bases: TGTGCCAGCAGCCCCCGTCTGTGGGGAGCCGGGGAGCTGTTTTTT. It codes for CASSPRLWGAGELFF.

This rearrangement joins TRBV13 to TRBJ2-1; 9 bases map to TRBD2. J gave up 2 bases and V 5 bases, and 4 bases lay outside the gene matches. The CDR3 is 15 amino acids. Germline V gene data show CDR1 as PRHDT and CDR2 as FYEKMQ (reference sequence). The CDR3 sequence: CASSVSGSPYNEQFF. CDR3 coding DNA: TGTGCCAGCAGCGTTAGCGGGAGCCCCTACAATGAGCAGTTCTTC.

V is TRBV4-1 and J is TRBJ1-2, with D hard to call. This CDR3 is built from 17 residues. V dropped 0 bases and J dropped 5 bases, with 19 bases sitting between them. CDR1 is MGHRA and CDR2 is YSYEKL in the germline V gene. The CDR3 is CASSQDNTVERNYGYTF. CDR3 DNA sequence: TGCGCCAGCAGCCAAGATAACACAGTCGAACGCAATTATGGCTACACCTTC.

CDR3 in amino acids: CASCPALSSYEQYF. The CDR3 nucleotides read TGTGCCAGCTGCCCAGCGCTATCCTCCTACGAGCAGTACTTC. V usage is TRBV28 and J usage is TRBJ2-7; D is undetermined. The CDR3 extends over 14 amino acids. Between the trimmed V and J ends, which lost 8 bases and 0 bases, there was a span of 14 bases. Germline loops: CDR1 MDHEN, CDR2 SYDVKM.

The chain uses TRBV5-1 and TRBJ1-6; D ambiguous. V was trimmed by 0 bases and J by 7 bases, leaving 8 bases between them. This CDR3 is 14 amino acids long. The V gene's germline CDR1 is SGHRS and CDR2 YFSETQ. DNA for the CDR3: TGCGCCAGCAGCTTGGGTCAGAGGAATTCACCCCTCCACTTT. Translating gives CASSLGQRNSPLHF. Together with reference TRBV5-1 and TRBJ1-6, the CDR3 gives the full variable domain: KAGVTQTPRYLIKTRGQQVTLSCSPISGHRSVSWYQQTPGQGLQFLFEYFSETQRNKGNFPGRFSGRQFSNSRSEMNVSTLELGDSALYLCASSLGQRNSPLHFGNGTRLTVT.